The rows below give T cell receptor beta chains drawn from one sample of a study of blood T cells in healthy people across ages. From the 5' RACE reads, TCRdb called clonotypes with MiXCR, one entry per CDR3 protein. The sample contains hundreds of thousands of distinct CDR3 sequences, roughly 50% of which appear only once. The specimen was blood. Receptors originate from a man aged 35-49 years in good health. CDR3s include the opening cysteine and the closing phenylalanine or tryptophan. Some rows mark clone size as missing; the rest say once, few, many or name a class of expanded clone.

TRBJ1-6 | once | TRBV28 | CASRRGRLVNSPLHF
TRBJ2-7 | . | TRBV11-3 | CASSSPGDTDEQYF
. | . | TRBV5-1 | CASSRTGPDSYEQYF
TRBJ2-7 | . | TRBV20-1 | CSARTSGTLEAQYF
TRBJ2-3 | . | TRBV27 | CASNEGNTDTQYF
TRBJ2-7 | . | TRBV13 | CASSLGPRAYEQYF
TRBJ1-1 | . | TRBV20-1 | CSARDQGFNTEAFF
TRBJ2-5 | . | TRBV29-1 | CSVTTGADEQYF
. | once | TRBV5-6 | CASSLPASQGTQYF
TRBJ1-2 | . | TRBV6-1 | CASSRRGENYGYTF
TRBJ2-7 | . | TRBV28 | CASSLDSETTRQYF
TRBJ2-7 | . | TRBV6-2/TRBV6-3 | CASSAMDLVSAYEQYF
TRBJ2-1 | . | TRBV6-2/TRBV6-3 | CASSYTIGTMNEQFF
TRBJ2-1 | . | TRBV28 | CASSLSGGQRFEQFF
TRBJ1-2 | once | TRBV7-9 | CASSLFGTDYGYTF
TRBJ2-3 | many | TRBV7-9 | CASSPSGLVTDTQYF
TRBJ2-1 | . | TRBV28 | CASSPGPTPAQEQFF
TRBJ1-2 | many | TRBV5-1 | CASSSRGVGYVYGYTF
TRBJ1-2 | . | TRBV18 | CASSPLPGEHDGYTF
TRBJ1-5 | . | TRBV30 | CAFSTKTGASVQPQHF
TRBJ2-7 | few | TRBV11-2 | CASKTGASSYEQYF
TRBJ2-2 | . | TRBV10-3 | CATENGLAVNTGELFF
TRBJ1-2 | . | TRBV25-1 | CASSANTGNYGYTF
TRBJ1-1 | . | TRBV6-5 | CASSYTDRVEGTEAFF
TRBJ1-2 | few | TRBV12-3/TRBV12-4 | CASRIANYGYTF
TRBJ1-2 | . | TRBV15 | CATSIGNRGYTF
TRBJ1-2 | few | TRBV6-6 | CASSTDRGHGYTF
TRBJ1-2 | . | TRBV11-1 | CASSSRTGTGIYGHTF
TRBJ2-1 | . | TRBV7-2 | CASSPAGTSGDNEQFF
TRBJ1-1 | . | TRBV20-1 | CSTPLAFSKNTEAFF
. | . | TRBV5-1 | CASSLAGTGGFGEQYF
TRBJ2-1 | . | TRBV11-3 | CASSLDSGTENEQFF
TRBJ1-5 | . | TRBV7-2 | CASSLTPTGDSNQPQHF
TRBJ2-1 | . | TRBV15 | CATSREGGTSVYNEQFF
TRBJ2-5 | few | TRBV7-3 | CASSFWQGWKGQYF
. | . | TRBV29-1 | CSVEQGLSSYNEQYF
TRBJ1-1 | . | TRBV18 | CASSPYTGNTEAFF
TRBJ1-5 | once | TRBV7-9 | CASTRGLNQPQHF